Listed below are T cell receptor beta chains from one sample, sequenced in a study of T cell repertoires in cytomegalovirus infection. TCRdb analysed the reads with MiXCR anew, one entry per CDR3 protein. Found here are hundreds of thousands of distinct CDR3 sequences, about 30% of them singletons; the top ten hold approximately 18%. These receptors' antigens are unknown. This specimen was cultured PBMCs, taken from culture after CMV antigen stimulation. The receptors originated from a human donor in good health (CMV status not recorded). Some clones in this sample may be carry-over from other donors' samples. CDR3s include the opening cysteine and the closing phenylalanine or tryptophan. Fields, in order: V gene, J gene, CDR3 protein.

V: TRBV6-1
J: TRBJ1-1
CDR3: CASSEWKGRYTEAFF

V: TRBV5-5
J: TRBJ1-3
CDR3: CASSQDRASSGNTIYF

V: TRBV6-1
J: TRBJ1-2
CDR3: CASSDIRSGYTF

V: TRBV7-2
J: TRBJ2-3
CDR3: CASRGERGEGTDTQYF

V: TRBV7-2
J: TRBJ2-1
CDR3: CASSPRGRNEQFF

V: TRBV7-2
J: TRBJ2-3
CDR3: CASSLVGGRAVDTQYF

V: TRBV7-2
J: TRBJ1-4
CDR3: CASSSWGLINEKLFF

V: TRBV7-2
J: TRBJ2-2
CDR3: CASSPLLAANTGELFF

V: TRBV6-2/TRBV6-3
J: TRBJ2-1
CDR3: CASTRVLGSYNEQFF

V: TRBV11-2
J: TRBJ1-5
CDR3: CASSLGWGVDQPQHF

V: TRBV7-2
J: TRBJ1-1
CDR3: CASRTDRNTEAFF

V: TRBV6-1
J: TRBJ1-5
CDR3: CASSAFSGLNQPQHF

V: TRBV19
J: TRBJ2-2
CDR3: CASSMGLAGELFF

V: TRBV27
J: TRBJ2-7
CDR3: CASSLSVGSSYEQYF

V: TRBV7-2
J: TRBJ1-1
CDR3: CASSKTGLNTEAFF

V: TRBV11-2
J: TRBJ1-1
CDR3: CASSAVPALENRGSEAFF

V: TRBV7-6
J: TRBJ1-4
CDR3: CASSSNRQGTANEKLFF

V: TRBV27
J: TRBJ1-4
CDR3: CASSRIDRVEEKLFF

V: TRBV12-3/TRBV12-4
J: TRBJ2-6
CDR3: CASTPLSGRAAGANVLTF

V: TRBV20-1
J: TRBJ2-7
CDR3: CSASTDSLGSYEQYF

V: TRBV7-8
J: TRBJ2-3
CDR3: CASSVDLKLAQYF

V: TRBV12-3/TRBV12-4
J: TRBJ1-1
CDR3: CASRRTGGIPEAFF

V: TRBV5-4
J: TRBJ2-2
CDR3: CASSPPDSTGELFF

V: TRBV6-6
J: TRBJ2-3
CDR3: CASSSTRSAGGSDTQYF

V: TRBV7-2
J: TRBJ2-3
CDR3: CASSLSGTYTDTQYF

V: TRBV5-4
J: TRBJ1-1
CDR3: CASSSLLTGENTEAFF

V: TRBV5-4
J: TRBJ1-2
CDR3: CASSTDQLGYTF

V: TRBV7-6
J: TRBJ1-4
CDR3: CASSLDYATNEKLFF

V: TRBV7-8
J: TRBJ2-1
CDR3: CASSLGRRRHYNEQFF

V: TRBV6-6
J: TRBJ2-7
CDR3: CASSEKSYYEQYF

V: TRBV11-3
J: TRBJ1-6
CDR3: CASSSFGNRGGNSPLHF

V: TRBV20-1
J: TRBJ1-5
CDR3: CSAPSTQPYQPQHF

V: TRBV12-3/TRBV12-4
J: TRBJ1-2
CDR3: CASSLTGLAYGYTF

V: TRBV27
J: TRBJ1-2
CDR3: CASSFLGAYGYTF

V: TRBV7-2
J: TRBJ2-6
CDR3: CASSLVVNSGANVLTF

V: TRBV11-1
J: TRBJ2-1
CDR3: CASTQSGEQFF

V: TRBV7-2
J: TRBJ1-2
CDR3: CASRPAGTPSPLYGYTF

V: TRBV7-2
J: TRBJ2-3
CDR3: CASSLVGLAGGLGTDTQYF

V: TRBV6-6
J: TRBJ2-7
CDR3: CASGVDSASYEQYF

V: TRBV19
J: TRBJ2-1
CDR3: CASTKTSGSYNEQFF

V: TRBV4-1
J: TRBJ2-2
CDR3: CASSQLGTRKPGELFF

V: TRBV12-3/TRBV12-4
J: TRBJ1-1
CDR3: CASRPLGNTEAFF

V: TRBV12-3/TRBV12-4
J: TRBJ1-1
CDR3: CASNMVLNTEAFF

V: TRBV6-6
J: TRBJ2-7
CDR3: CASSRGGTYEQYF

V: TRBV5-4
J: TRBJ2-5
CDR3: CASSLGDRGQETQYF

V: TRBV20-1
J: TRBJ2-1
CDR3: CSARLGGVYNEQFF

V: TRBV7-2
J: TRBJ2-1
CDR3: CASSFGRREEQFF

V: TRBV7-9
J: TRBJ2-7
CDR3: CASSLYDGPSYEQYF

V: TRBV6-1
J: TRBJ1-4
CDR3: CASSQRLGVRLFF

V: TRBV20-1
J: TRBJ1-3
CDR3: CSAPSMGSSGNTIYF

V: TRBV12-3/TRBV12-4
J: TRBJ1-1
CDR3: CASNPDSSTEAFF

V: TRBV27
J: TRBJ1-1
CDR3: CASSSWTAGDTEAFF

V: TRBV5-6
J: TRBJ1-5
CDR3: CASSLSGAIQPQHF

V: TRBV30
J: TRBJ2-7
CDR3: CAWAGQYYEQYF

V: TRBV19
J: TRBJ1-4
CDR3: CASRTQRNEKLFF

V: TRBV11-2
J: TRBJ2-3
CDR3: CASSLDEGGVGDTQYF